Below, one T cell receptor (beta chain) is given with its context. This entry comes from a study of human T cells and chemical hapten exposure. Study details: Mainly, slight library volume differences in the pool made TCR yields vary.

The CDR3 length is 13 residues. V lost 6 bases, J lost 1 base, and 9 bases lay in between. The library gave individual cDNA molecules unique molecular identifiers. MiXCR, run by TCRdb on the RACE reads, gives a single entry per CDR3 protein. The sample has around 340,000 distinct CDR3 sequences, 6% to 8.5% seen once; the top ten hold approximately 8%. Time point of the sample: patch test 1, 2 weeks after DPC sensitization. The treatment denotes: therapeutic diphenylcyclopropenone sensitization with weekly scalp DPC. This chain uses TRBV12-3 or TRBV12-4 with TRBJ1-1; D is unresolved. The receptor comes from a woman between 18 and 29 years old with alopecia areata. Some clones in this sample may be carry-over from other donors' samples. The sample consisted of whole blood, taken in connection with sensitization to the hapten diphenylcyclopropenone (DPC). The CDR3 DNA is TGTGCCAGCAGACTTCAGGAGAACACTGAAGCTTTCTTT. Amino acid sequence: CASRLQENTEAFF.